The 8 T cell receptor beta chains presented below share a single source sample, sequenced in a study of blood T cell repertoires in COVID-19. Here immunoSEQ multiplex PCR was the method, and the copy in TCRdb shows in-frame clones only, minus some. In the table there are more than 200,000 clones, 85% to 90% of which are singletons. The sample consisted of peripheral blood. Every receptor here comes from a man aged 50-60 years with acute or convalescent COVID-19.

A few counts support this clone. This sequence joins TRBV5-6 and TRBJ1-2; D is ambiguous. The V gene's germline CDR1 is SGHDT and CDR2 YYEEEE. The CDR3 has 13 amino acids. V lost 4 bases, J lost 8 bases, and 15 bases lay in between. The CDR3 coding sequence is TGTGCCAGCAGCCTCACAGCCCCGCGAGGCTACACCTTC. It encodes CASSLTAPRGYTF.

This clone was detected once. The genes are TRBV19 and TRBJ1-4, with a weak D call TRBD1 (5 bases). Germline values: CDR1 LNHDA, CDR2 SQIVND (reference sequence). Trimming shortened V by 1 base and J by 1 base, and 7 bases separated the two germline ends. The CDR3 is made up of 15 amino acids. CDR3 nucleotide sequence: TGTGCCAGTAGTATAGTGGGGGGAACTAATGAAAAACTGTTTTTT. It is translated as CASSIVGGTNEKLFF.

Only one count was recorded for this clone. The chain joins TRBV3-1 (or the pseudogene TRBV3-2) to TRBJ1-2; D is undetermined. From germline, CDR1 is LGHDT and CDR2 YNNKEL (reference sequence). With 0 bases removed from V and 8 bases from J, the gap between germline ends came to 7 bases. There are 12 residues in the CDR3. CDR3 DNA: TGTGCCAGCAGCCAAGATTGGCTCGGCTACACCTTC. Translation: CASSQDWLGYTF.

This clone was observed once. The chain joins TRBV18 to TRBJ2-1, with 7 bases identical to TRBD2. This CDR3 has 17 residues. Germline V gene lookup returns CDR1 KGHSH and CDR2 LQKENI. Losses at the gene ends were 4 bases for V and 4 bases for J; bases not matched to a gene: 13. The CDR3: CASSRNALAGEYNEQFF. In DNA, the CDR3 is TGTGCCAGCTCACGTAACGCTTTGGCGGGGGAGTACAATGAGCAGTTCTTC.

This clone was detected a few times. This chain uses TRBV2 with TRBJ2-7; perhaps TRBD2 as D (6 bases). The CDR3 contains 10 residues. Germline lookup yields CDR1 SNHLY and CDR2 FYNNEI. Deletions cut 6 bases from V and 8 bases from J, with 8 bases between. In nucleotides, the CDR3 is TGTGCCAGCAGGGAGGGCAAGCAGTACTTC. Its translation: CASREGKQYF.

The rearrangement joins TRBV4-1 to TRBJ1-5, with a tentative D call TRBD1 (5 bases). Between the trimmed V and J ends, which lost 1 base and 0 bases, there was a span of 10 bases. The CDR3 runs 16 residues. CDR1 is MGHRA, CDR2 YSYEKL, per germline. For the CDR3, the DNA is TGCGCCAGCAGCCAAGTCCCAGGGAATAGCAATCAGCCCCAGCATTTT. Translating it yields CASSQVPGNSNQPQHF.

This rearrangement joins TRBV6-6 to TRBJ1-2; D gene uncertain. This CDR3 comprises 12 residues. V lost 5 bases and J 2 bases, leaving 6 bases between the germline ends. The germline CDR1 and CDR2 sequences are MNHNY and SVGAGI (reference sequence). The CDR3 region is CASSTPNYGYTF. The CDR3, as DNA: TGTGCCAGCAGTACTCCGAACTATGGCTACACCTTC.

The V call is TRBV19, the J call TRBJ2-7, with 9 bases that match TRBD1. The V segment lost 7 bases and the J segment 7 bases; nucleotides outside the gene matches: 11. The germline V gene encodes CDR1 LNHDA and CDR2 SQIVND (reference sequence). The CDR3 runs 14 residues. The CDR3 loop reads CASNPGQGLGEQYF. Written as DNA, the CDR3 is TGTGCCAGTAACCCGGGACAGGGCTTGGGGGAGCAGTACTTC.